The next 8 T cell receptor beta chains were all read from a single sample in a study of T cell changes during pregnancy in multiple sclerosis. The protocol was immunoSEQ multiplex PCR, while the TCRdb copy is restricted to in-frame clones and leaves out a portion. In the table there are 100,000 to 110,000 clones, about nine tenths of which are singletons. The sequencing here drew on peripheral blood, taken after pregnancy. The source is a female donor with multiple sclerosis, enrolled in a pregnancy study.

The chain joins TRBV5-1 to TRBJ1-1, with D perhaps matching TRBD1 (5 bases). V lost 1 base and J lost 7, with 11 bases in between. The CDR3 has 13 amino acids. CDR1 and CDR2 (germline): SGHRS, YFSETQ. DNA of the CDR3: TGCGCCAGCAGCTTGTGGTTAGGGGTTGAAGCTTTCTTT. Translating it yields CASSLWLGVEAFF.

The chain combines TRBV9 with TRBJ1-1, with D tentatively TRBD1 (5 bases). V lost 3 bases, J lost 5 bases, and 17 bases lay in between. CDR3 length: 15 amino acids. The germline CDR1 and CDR2 sequences are SGDLS and YYNGEE. The CDR3 DNA follows: TGTGCCAGCAGCGCGCAAGTTAGGGGTCGGACTGAAGCTTTCTTT. As protein: CASSAQVRGRTEAFF.

The V and J genes are TRBV27 and TRBJ2-3, with D perhaps matching TRBD2 (6 bases). Germline-derived CDR1 and CDR2 are MNHEY and SMNVEV (reference sequence). The CDR3 runs 13 residues. The germline V and J ends were trimmed by 6 bases and 4 bases, with 11 bases remaining between them. CDR3 amino acids: CASSVGEADTQYF. CDR3 DNA: TGTGCCAGCAGCGTTGGGGAGGCAGATACGCAGTATTTT.

The J gene is TRBJ1-1, the V gene TRBV5-6, with a tentative D call TRBD1 (6 bases). Germline V gene data show CDR1 as SGHDT and CDR2 as YYEEEE. The CDR3 loop spans 15 amino acids. Trimming took 5 bases from V and 5 from J, leaving 19 bases between them. CDR3 nucleotides: TGTGCCAGCAGACTTCTCAGGGGTGGTAGAACTGAAGCTTTCTTT. It codes for CASRLLRGGRTEAFF.

This chain uses TRBV2 with TRBJ1-2, with D maybe TRBD1 (6 bases). The CDR3 spans 13 residues. Germline V gives CDR1 SNHLY, CDR2 FYNNEI. V dropped 10 bases and J dropped 4 bases, with 16 bases sitting between them. CDR3 region: CATPRRGVYGYTF. The CDR3 DNA sequence: TGTGCCACCCCCCGCAGGGGTGTCTATGGCTACACCTTC.

The chain links TRBV6-6 to TRBJ2-7, with TRBD1 identical over 10 bases. CDR3 length: 15 residues. J was trimmed by 2 bases and V by 2 bases; bases with no gene match: 3. From germline, CDR1 is MNHNY and CDR2 SVGAGI (reference sequence). CDR3 DNA sequence: TGTGCCAGCAGTTACCTTGGGACAGGGGCCTACGAGCAGTACTTC. Its translation: CASSYLGTGAYEQYF.

Here the CDR3 reads CASSPRQGPAPLHF. The CDR3 coding sequence is TGTGCCAGCAGTCCACGACAGGGGCCCGCGCCCCTCCACTTT. V is TRBV6-5 and J is TRBJ1-6, with 8 bases matching TRBD1. J lost 13 bases, V lost 5 bases, and 10 bases had no gene match. The CDR3 contains 14 residues. Germline values: CDR1 MNHEY, CDR2 SVGAGI.

The CDR3 DNA sequence: TGTGCCAGCAGCGAACTACGAACCTATGGCTACACCTTC. The encoded protein is CASSELRTYGYTF. The chain uses TRBV6-5 and TRBJ1-2; D is unclear. The CDR3 loop spans 13 amino acids. The germline CDR1 and CDR2 sequences are MNHEY and SVGAGI. V lost 6 bases and J lost 4, with 12 bases in between.